This entry lists 16 T cell receptor beta chains sequenced from one sample in a study of cytomegalovirus exposure and HLA in healthy donors. PCR was performed using 60 Vbeta and 13 Jbeta primers. Method: immunoSEQ multiplex PCR; TCRdb's copy keeps in-frame clones and lacks some. The table includes approximately 210,000 clones, 79% detected once. Sequenced: PBMCs. Receptor source: a girl between 5 and 17 years old in good health and CMV-seropositive.

In its sample, this clone was seen once. V usage is TRBV20-1 and J usage is TRBJ1-1; D is unresolved. The CDR3 loop spans 11 amino acids. The germline CDR1 and CDR2 sequences are DFQATT and SNEGSKA (reference sequence). As DNA, the CDR3 is TGCGGAGCTAGTATGAACACTGAAGCTTTCTTT. This gives the protein CGASMNTEAFF.

The genes are TRBV7-9 and TRBJ2-7; D might be TRBD1 (6 bases). Germline CDR1 is SEHNR and CDR2 is FQNEAQ (reference sequence). The CDR3 is 14 amino acids. V was clipped by 5 bases and J by 4 bases, with 15 bases between them. The CDR3 sequence: CASSHSGTNYEQYF. As DNA, the CDR3 is TGTGCCAGCAGCCACTCCGGGACAAATTACGAGCAGTACTTC.

The gene calls are TRBV7-9 and TRBJ1-2; 7 nucleotides agree with TRBD1. V lost 4 bases to trimming and J lost 2 bases; unmatched junction nucleotides: 4. This CDR3 region has 14 residues. Germline CDR1 reads SEHNR; CDR2 reads FQNEAQ (reference sequence). CDR3 nucleotides: TGTGCCAGCAGCTCCCGGGACAGCAACTATGGCTACACCTTC. Translating it yields CASSSRDSNYGYTF.

This chain's CDR3 is CASKLRGGYTF. The DNA for the CDR3 is TGTGCCAGCAAACTCAGGGGTGGCTACACCTTC. The chain has TRBV5-8 and TRBJ1-2; possibly TRBD1 for D (6 bases). From germline, CDR1 is SGHTS and CDR2 YDEGEE. This CDR3 has 11 amino acids. V shed 6 bases and J shed 7 bases, with 10 bases lying between them.

The chain employs TRBV15 and TRBJ2-3, with D hard to call. CDR3 size: 16 residues. Germline assignment: CDR1 LNHNV and CDR2 YYDKDF (reference sequence). With 1 base removed from V and 0 bases from J, the gap between germline ends came to 11 bases. CDR3 sequence (DNA): TGTGCCACCAGCAGAGGCGGCTTTCCTAGCACAGATACGCAGTATTTT. It codes for CATSRGGFPSTDTQYF. The variable domain in full, completed from reference TRBV15 and TRBJ2-3, reads DAMVIQNPRYQVTQFGKPVTLSCSQTLNHNVMYWYQQKSSQAPKLLFHYYDKDFNNEADTPDNFQSRRPNTSFCFLDIRSPGLGDTAMYLCATSRGGFPSTDTQYFGPGTRLTVL.

The J gene is TRBJ2-7, the V gene TRBV5-5, with 9 bases matching TRBD1. The germline gives CDR1 SGHKS, CDR2 YYEKEE (reference sequence). V gave up 4 bases and J gave up 1 base; unmatched junction bases: 6. The CDR3 is 15 amino acids. This CDR3 is CASSLADRGSYEQYF. The CDR3 nucleotides are TGTGCCAGCAGCCTCGCGGACAGGGGTTCCTACGAGCAGTACTTC. The variable domain in full, completed from reference TRBV5-5 and TRBJ2-7, reads DAGVTQSPTHLIKTRGQQVTLRCSPISGHKSVSWYQQVLGQGPQFIFQYYEKEERGRGNFPDRFSARQFPNYSSELNVNALLLGDSALYLCASSLADRGSYEQYFGPGTRLTVT.

The chain couples TRBV6-1 to TRBJ1-2; perhaps TRBD1 as D (6 bases). Germline V gives CDR1 MNHNS, CDR2 SASEGT. The CDR3 is 15 amino acids. Trimming pared 3 bases from V and 1 base from J, leaving 12 bases between. CDR3 in DNA: TGTGCCAGCAGTGATGCAGGACAGATTAACTATGGCTACACCTTC. Translating gives CASSDAGQINYGYTF.

The gene calls are TRBV19 and TRBJ2-1; D may be TRBD2 (7 bases). The length of the CDR3 is 15 residues. V lost 5 bases and J 4 bases, leaving 15 bases between the germline ends. Germline lookup yields CDR1 LNHDA and CDR2 SQIVND (reference sequence). CDR3 coding DNA: TGTGCCAGTAGTGTAACCGGGGGGCTGTACAATGAGCAGTTCTTC. Its translation is CASSVTGGLYNEQFF.

In this sample, this clone turned up once. V usage is TRBV9 and J usage is TRBJ1-2; D uncertain. The CDR3 has 16 amino acids. Germline V lookup: CDR1 SGDLS, CDR2 YYNGEE. The germline V and J ends were trimmed by 0 bases and 0 bases, with 12 bases remaining between them. This CDR3 is CASSVGMTGANYGYTF. DNA of the CDR3: TGTGCCAGCAGCGTAGGTATGACGGGAGCTAACTATGGCTACACCTTC.

The rearrangement joins TRBV5-1 to TRBJ2-3, with 10 positions matching TRBD2. The CDR3 covers 14 residues. V gave up 0 bases and J gave up 6 bases; unmatched junction bases: 1. Germline assignment: CDR1 SGHRS and CDR2 YFSETQ. CDR3 bases: TGCGCCAGCAGCTTGGAGCGGGGGGGCGATACGCAGTATTTT. Translated: CASSLERGGDTQYF.

This chain connects TRBV5-8 to TRBJ1-4; D may be TRBD1 (5 bases). V dropped 4 bases and J dropped 2 bases, with 12 bases sitting between them. The CDR3 sequence is 15 residues long. Germline CDR1 and CDR2: SGHTS and YDEGEE. CDR3 coding DNA: TGTGCCAGCAGCCGGGAGGGGAGGACTAATGAAAAACTGTTTTTT. It encodes CASSREGRTNEKLFF.

The chain recombines TRBV15 with TRBJ2-7, with D possibly TRBD1 on 7 matching bases. Trimming took 4 bases from V and 2 from J, leaving 12 bases between them. The CDR3 sequence is 14 residues long. CDR1 is LNHNV and CDR2 is YYDKDF in the germline V gene (reference sequence). The CDR3 loop is CATSNQGGPYEQYF. For the CDR3, the DNA is TGTGCCACCAGCAATCAGGGGGGACCCTACGAGCAGTACTTC. The entire variable domain, with the rest obtained from reference TRBV15 and TRBJ2-7, is as follows: DAMVIQNPRYQVTQFGKPVTLSCSQTLNHNVMYWYQQKSSQAPKLLFHYYDKDFNNEADTPDNFQSRRPNTSFCFLDIRSPGLGDTAMYLCATSNQGGPYEQYFGPGTRLTVT.

The chain is built from TRBV6-1 and TRBJ1-5; D possibly corresponds to TRBD1 (5 bases). The CDR3 totals 14 residues. Germline V gives CDR1 MNHNS, CDR2 SASEGT. Trimming removed 2 bases from V and 5 bases from J, with 10 bases in between. The CDR3 protein is CASSERGSDQPQHF. The CDR3 nucleotides are TGTGCCAGCAGTGAAAGGGGAAGTGATCAGCCCCAGCATTTT.

The chain is built from TRBV5-1 and TRBJ2-7; TRBD1 aligns across 9 bases. This CDR3 is built from 15 residues. Per the germline V gene, CDR1 is SGHRS and CDR2 is YFSETQ. V shed 4 bases and J 0 bases; nucleotides not matched to a gene: 5. The CDR3 region is CASSPEGQGSYEQYF. CDR3 DNA sequence: TGCGCCAGCAGCCCTGAGGGACAGGGCTCCTACGAGCAGTACTTC.

Written as DNA, the CDR3 is TGCGCCAGCAGCCAAGATCTAACCGGCGAGCAGTACTTC. It yields the protein CASSQDLTGEQYF. The chain carries TRBV4-3 and TRBJ2-7; D remains ambiguous. The V and J ends lost 0 bases and 6 bases respectively, with 9 bases between them. CDR3 length: 13 residues. Germline V gene sequence: CDR1 LGHNA, CDR2 YSLEER.

This chain uses TRBV2 with TRBJ1-1; D is possibly TRBD1 (6 bases). There are 14 residues in the CDR3. V gave up 9 bases and J gave up 3 bases, with 17 bases separating them. Germline lookup yields CDR1 SNHLY and CDR2 FYNNEI. This CDR3 reads CARITGSGYTEAFF. CDR3 in DNA: TGTGCCAGGATAACAGGGAGTGGGTACACTGAAGCTTTCTTT.